The 21 T cell receptor beta chains presented below share a single source sample, sequenced in a study of T cells in narcolepsy (dated by TCRdb to the late 2010s). Library construction relied on the immunoSEQ multiplex PCR assay. This is the immuneACCESS table as TCRdb keeps it, with only in-frame sequences that have V and J called. A part of the clones is gone; compared with another copy, unresolved V genes explain less than half, and the rest is unexplained. The sample data list over 25,000 clones, and approximately 80% of these were observed just once. Of the sample, about 0.9% is held by the ten largest clones. Sequenced sample: CD45RA- memory CD4+ T cells from PBMCs. The sample's cell subset or site label, in plain terms: memory T cells sorted ex vivo from peripheral blood. These receptors originate from a human donor with narcolepsy.

In its sample, this clone was seen a few times. The gene calls are TRBV28 and TRBJ2-1, with 8 nucleotides matching TRBD2. Germline-derived CDR1 and CDR2 are MDHEN and SYDVKM. After removal of 2 bases from V and 0 bases from J, the junction contained 3 bases not matched to a gene. There are 16 residues in the CDR3. Here the CDR3 reads CASSLERGPSYNEQFF. CDR3 nucleotide sequence: TGTGCCAGCAGTTTAGAGCGGGGGCCCTCCTACAATGAGCAGTTCTTC.

This clone has a handful of counts. The genes are TRBV5-4 and TRBJ2-2; TRBD1 might be the D (6 bases). Germline lookup yields CDR1 SGHNT and CDR2 YYREEE (reference sequence). V lost 0 bases and J lost 4, with 7 bases in between. The CDR3 totals 14 residues. The CDR3 bases are TGTGCCAGCAGCTTGGGAGGGGGCACCGGGGAGCTGTTTTTT. It yields the protein CASSLGGGTGELFF.

The V and J genes are TRBV19 and TRBJ1-1, with a possible D match to TRBD1 (5 bases). Germline V lookup: CDR1 LNHDA, CDR2 SQIVND (reference sequence). V was cut by 7 bases and J by 1 base, with 10 bases left in between. This CDR3 is 13 amino acids long. This CDR3 is CASNRFSNTEAFF. The CDR3 DNA follows: TGTGCCAGTAACAGGTTTTCGAACACTGAAGCTTTCTTT.

This chain links TRBV7-2 with TRBJ1-5; D ambiguous. Germline assignment: CDR1 SGHTA and CDR2 FQGNSA. V was clipped by 5 bases and J by 5 bases, with 10 bases between them. The CDR3 sequence is 13 residues long. The CDR3 DNA is TGTGCCAGCAGCGCCCGCGGCGATCAGCCCCAGCATTTT. Amino acid sequence: CASSARGDQPQHF.

J is TRBJ1-1 and V is TRBV7-9, with D possibly being TRBD1 (6 bases). This CDR3 is built from 16 residues. Trimming removed 0 bases from V and 1 base from J, with 12 bases in between. From germline, CDR1 is SEHNR and CDR2 FQNEAQ (reference sequence). DNA for the CDR3: TGTGCCAGCAGCTTAGCGACGGACAGTACGAACACTGAAGCTTTCTTT. Translated: CASSLATDSTNTEAFF.

This clone showed up just a few times. The chain uses TRBV9 and TRBJ1-2; D remains unclear. V was pared by 4 bases and J by 7 bases, with 17 bases between. The CDR3 is 14 residues long. CDR1 SGDLS and CDR2 YYNGEE come from the germline V gene. The chain's CDR3 is CASSLEAYGPGYTF. CDR3 nucleotides: TGTGCCAGCAGCCTAGAGGCTTACGGCCCTGGCTACACCTTC.

The chain employs TRBV7-2 and TRBJ2-7; TRBD1 is a possible D gene (5 bases). With 7 bases removed from V and 2 bases from J, the gap between germline ends came to 9 bases. This CDR3 is built from 12 residues. Germline assignment: CDR1 SGHTA and CDR2 FQGNSA. The DNA of the CDR3 is TGTGCCAGCACCTCAGGGCCCTACGAGCAGTACTTC. This translates into CASTSGPYEQYF.

The chain uses TRBV7-6 and TRBJ2-3; TRBD2 matches 12 bases. The germline V gene encodes CDR1 SGHVS and CDR2 FNYEAQ. V trimming: 5 bases; J trimming: 2 bases; junction bases outside the gene matches: 5. The CDR3 runs 16 residues. CDR3 protein: CASSPGLAGPTDTQYF. CDR3 DNA: TGTGCCAGCAGCCCCGGACTAGCGGGGCCCACAGATACGCAGTATTTT.

V and J are TRBV30 and TRBJ1-6; maybe TRBD1 (5 bases). The V end was cut by 3 bases, the J end by 6 bases, with 9 bases between. Germline loops: CDR1 GTSNPN, CDR2 SVGIG (reference sequence). CDR3 length: 13 amino acids. The CDR3 nucleotides read TGTGCCTGGAGCGGAGGGACTAATTCACCCCTCCACTTT. It specifies CAWSGGTNSPLHF.

This clone turned up a few times. J is TRBJ1-5 and V is TRBV6-5; 9 positions agree with TRBD1. The CDR3 has 15 residues. Germline CDR1 is MNHEY and CDR2 is SVGAGI. V lost 7 bases and J lost 5; bases outside the gene matches: 9. For the CDR3, the DNA is TGTGCCAGCAACCCTACCTGGACAGGGGATCAGCCCCAGCATTTT. Protein: CASNPTWTGDQPQHF.

The gene calls are TRBV18 and TRBJ1-1; TRBD1 might be the D (6 bases). V was pared by 4 bases and J by 10 bases, with 13 bases between. The CDR3 has 12 amino acids. Per germline, CDR1 KGHSH and CDR2 LQKENI. DNA of the CDR3: TGTGCCAGCTCACAAGACAGGATCCGAGCTTTCTTT. Its protein product is CASSQDRIRAFF.

The sample holds a few counts of this clone. The chain is built from TRBV10-3 and TRBJ2-7; D is perhaps TRBD1 or TRBD2 (5 bases each). The germline gives CDR1 ENHRY, CDR2 SYGVKD. V was pared by 3 bases and J by 5 bases, with 11 bases between. The CDR3 runs 13 residues. Here the CDR3 reads CAISDREPNEQYF. CDR3 nucleotide sequence: TGTGCCATCAGTGACAGGGAGCCCAACGAGCAGTACTTC.

The rearrangement links TRBV23-1 to TRBJ1-1; no reliable D call. TRBV23-1 is labeled an ORF, and its function is uncertain. This CDR3 has 21 amino acids. V gave up 3 bases and J gave up 2 bases, with 31 bases separating them. The CDR3 DNA reads as TGCGCCAGCAGTCACCCGTGGCGCTGTGGGAAAATAGGGAGGGCAAACACTGAAGCTTTCTTT. This sequence encodes CASSHPWRCGKIGRANTEAFF.

The V gene is TRBV19, the J gene TRBJ1-1, with D unclear. CDR1 LNHDA and CDR2 SQIVND come from the germline V gene (reference sequence). The CDR3 totals 15 residues. The V end lost 5 bases, the J end lost 2 bases, and 15 bases lay between the germline ends. Here the CDR3 reads CASSSFGRVNTEAFF. CDR3 coding DNA: TGTGCCAGTAGTTCTTTCGGACGGGTTAACACTGAAGCTTTCTTT. The full variable domain, rest sourced from reference TRBV19 and TRBJ1-1, is DGGITQSPKYLFRKEGQNVTLSCEQNLNHDAMYWYRQDPGQGLRLIYYSQIVNDFQKGDIAEGYSVSREKKESFPLTVTSAQKNPTAFYLCASSSFGRVNTEAFFGQGTRLTVV.

The chain links TRBV11-2 to TRBJ2-7, with 8 bases lining up with TRBD1. The CDR3 spans 14 residues. Trimming at V came to 4 bases and at J to 5 bases, leaving 7 bases not matched to a gene. Germline assignment: CDR1 SGHAT and CDR2 FQNNGV. CDR3 sequence reads: CASSSPGTGNEQYF. In DNA, the CDR3 is TGTGCCAGCAGCTCGCCCGGGACAGGTAACGAGCAGTACTTC.

The gene calls are TRBV5-4 and TRBJ1-4; 10 positions agree with TRBD1. Germline V lookup: CDR1 SGHNT, CDR2 YYREEE (reference sequence). The V gene end was trimmed by 4 bases and the J gene end by 8 bases; junction bases not matched to a gene: 8. The CDR3 loop spans 15 amino acids. The CDR3 DNA sequence: TGTGCCAGCAGCATCCGGGACAGGGGAGGCGAAAAACTGTTTTTT. It codes for CASSIRDRGGEKLFF.

V usage is TRBV5-4 and J usage is TRBJ2-7; D is undetermined. The CDR3 runs to 12 residues. The V and J ends lost 0 bases and 3 bases respectively, with 4 bases between them. The germline V gene encodes CDR1 SGHNT and CDR2 YYREEE (reference sequence). The CDR3 region is CASSLGGYEQYF. The CDR3 coding sequence is TGTGCCAGCAGCTTGGGAGGCTACGAGCAGTACTTC. Full variable domain (rest looked up from reference TRBV5-4 and TRBJ2-7): ETGVTQSPTHLIKTRGQQVTLRCSSQSGHNTVSWYQQALGQGPQFIFQYYREEENGRGNFPPRFSGLQFPNYSSELNVNALELDDSALYLCASSLGGYEQYFGPGTRLTVT.

The gene calls are TRBV4-3 and TRBJ2-1, with D possibly being TRBD1 or TRBD2 (6 bases each). The CDR3 has 16 residues. The V gene's germline CDR1 is LGHNA and CDR2 YSLEER. V lost 0 bases and J lost 4, with 13 bases in between. The CDR3 region has the DNA TGCGCCAGCAGCCAAGAAGGAGGGGGAGGTTACAATGAGCAGTTCTTC. This encodes CASSQEGGGGYNEQFF.

On this clone itself: The same CDR3 can be traced to other DNA sequences in this sample. The CDR3 is CSVQGGVNQPQHF. The CDR3 DNA sequence: TGCAGCGTTCAAGGGGGAGTAAATCAGCCCCAGCATTTT. The chain has TRBV29-1 and TRBJ1-5; TRBD1 might be the D (6 bases). The length of the CDR3 is 13 residues. V was clipped by 5 bases and J by 4 bases, with 12 bases between them. Germline V gene data show CDR1 as SQVTM and CDR2 as ANQGSEA. Full variable domain (missing parts from reference TRBV29-1 and TRBJ1-5): SAVISQKPSRDICQRGTSLTIQCQVDSQVTMMFWYRQQPGQSLTLIATANQGSEATYESGFVIDKFPISRPNLTFSTLTVSNMSPEDSSIYLCSVQGGVNQPQHFGDGTRLSIL.

V gene TRBV23-1 combines with J gene TRBJ1-5; D is unresolved. TRBV23-1 falls under the ORF class, with uncertain function. V lost 10 bases and J 8 bases, leaving 6 bases between the germline ends. CDR3 length equals 9 residues. This CDR3 reads CAIQEPQHF. For the CDR3, the DNA is TGCGCCATTCAGGAGCCCCAGCATTTT.

With regard to this clone: An end of the junction does not agree with germline; a read error may underlie this. This sequence joins TRBV9 and TRBJ2-4; D call uncertain. CDR3 length: 15 amino acids. The germline V gene encodes CDR1 SGDLS and CDR2 YYNGEE. CDR3 in amino acids: CASSVGSQPESIQYF. Written as DNA, the CDR3 is TGTGCCAGCAGCGTAGGTAGTCAGCCCGAGTCTATTCAATACTTC.